This is a list of T cell receptor beta chains from one sample in a study of beta chain features in type 1 diabetes. Libraries were prepared by immunoSEQ multiplex PCR; TCRdb keeps only in-frame clonotypes and omits some of them. There are 350,000 or so clones in the sample; about 20% occur only once, and approximately 0.043% lies in the top ten. Sequencing input: naive CD4+ T cells from blood. These receptors were obtained from a woman aged 18-35 years in good health. Both conserved end residues are trimmed from each CDR3. The order of the fields is J gene, V gene, CDR3 protein.

J gene: TRBJ1-1
V gene: TRBV7-3
CDR3 protein: ASSLKGVGTEAF

J gene: TRBJ1-1
V gene: TRBV5-6
CDR3 protein: ASSLSHRTEAF

J gene: TRBJ1-2
V gene: TRBV5-1
CDR3 protein: ASSTGVDRATYGYT

J gene: TRBJ2-1
V gene: TRBV10-3
CDR3 protein: AISETPNEQF

J gene: TRBJ2-1
V gene: TRBV30
CDR3 protein: ACRQGLYNEQF

J gene: TRBJ2-4
V gene: TRBV9
CDR3 protein: ASSEGQGKHIQY

J gene: TRBJ2-5
V gene: TRBV7-2
CDR3 protein: ASSPRDPETQY

J gene: TRBJ2-7
V gene: TRBV5-1
CDR3 protein: ASSLVSSGSTEQY

J gene: TRBJ2-7
V gene: TRBV13
CDR3 protein: ASSDDRGAYEQY

J gene: TRBJ2-7
V gene: TRBV27
CDR3 protein: ASSSPDSYEQY

J gene: TRBJ2-7
V gene: TRBV15
CDR3 protein: ATSRDLSGGSYEQY

J gene: TRBJ2-1
V gene: TRBV6-1
CDR3 protein: AGGGQGSYNEQF

J gene: TRBJ2-1
V gene: TRBV10-3
CDR3 protein: AIRTQEDNEQF

J gene: TRBJ1-3
V gene: TRBV21-1
CDR3 protein: ASSKVPGNTIY

J gene: TRBJ1-2
V gene: TRBV14
CDR3 protein: ASSGRQGGTPN

J gene: TRBJ2-7
V gene: TRBV11-2
CDR3 protein: ASSSYRDRGNEQY

J gene: TRBJ2-2
V gene: TRBV5-1
CDR3 protein: ASSPLGNTGELF

J gene: TRBJ2-5
V gene: TRBV11-1
CDR3 protein: ASSFTGTVQETQY

J gene: TRBJ2-1
V gene: TRBV7-7
CDR3 protein: ASSLTRYNEQF

J gene: TRBJ2-1
V gene: TRBV5-1
CDR3 protein: ASSESGTSSYNEQF

J gene: TRBJ2-1
V gene: TRBV13
CDR3 protein: ASSPPGPIRQGRDEQF

J gene: TRBJ2-3
V gene: TRBV30
CDR3 protein: AWSIRLGRRADTQY

J gene: TRBJ2-1
V gene: TRBV2
CDR3 protein: ASLERGEQF

J gene: TRBJ2-1
V gene: TRBV18
CDR3 protein: ASSPAGQGATEQF

J gene: TRBJ2-7
V gene: TRBV10-3
CDR3 protein: ATLDRGRDEQY

J gene: TRBJ2-4
V gene: TRBV7-2
CDR3 protein: ASSPDSLAKNIQY

J gene: TRBJ1-5
V gene: TRBV4-1
CDR3 protein: ASSQDLTGRRNQPQH

J gene: TRBJ1-5
V gene: TRBV2
CDR3 protein: ASNGEGQPQH